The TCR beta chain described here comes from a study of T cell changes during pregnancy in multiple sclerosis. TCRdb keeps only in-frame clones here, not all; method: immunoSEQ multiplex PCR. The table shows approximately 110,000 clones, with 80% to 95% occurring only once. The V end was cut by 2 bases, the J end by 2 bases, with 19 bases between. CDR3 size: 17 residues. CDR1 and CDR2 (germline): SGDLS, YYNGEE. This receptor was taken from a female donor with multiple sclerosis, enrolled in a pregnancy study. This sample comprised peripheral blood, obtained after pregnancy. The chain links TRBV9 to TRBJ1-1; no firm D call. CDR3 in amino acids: CASSVLGGGVPNTEAFF. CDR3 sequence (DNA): TGTGCCAGCAGCGTCTTAGGTGGAGGTGTTCCAAACACTGAAGCTTTCTTT.